The 30 T cell receptor beta chains listed next were all sequenced from one sample in a study of T cells in Graves' hyperthyroidism and ophthalmopathy. TCR beta CDR3 regions were amplified from RNA transcripts. TCR CDR3 underwent first-round RT-PCR with the HTBI primer set. TCRdb reanalysed the multiplex PCR reads using MiXCR and keeps one entry per CDR3 protein. The table has 530,000 or so distinct CDR3 sequences, around 45% seen once. What was sequenced was peripheral blood or thyroid tissue (not recorded which). Receptor source: a woman younger than 35 with Graves' hyperthyroidism.

This clonotype was detected many times. J is TRBJ2-7 and V is TRBV7-2, with D possibly matching TRBD2 (6 bases). V was clipped by 4 bases and J by 4 bases, with 14 bases between them. This CDR3 spans 14 amino acids. Germline CDR1 is SGHTA and CDR2 is FQGNSA. CDR3 sequence (DNA): TGTGCCAGCAGCTGGGGAGGAGGTGGGTACGAGCAGTACTTC. It specifies CASSWGGGGYEQYF. The full variable domain, with the rest looked up from reference TRBV7-2 and TRBJ2-7, is GAGVSQSPSNKVTEKGKDVELRCDPISGHTALYWYRQSLGQGLEFLIYFQGNSAPDKSGLPSDRFSAERTGGSVSTLTIQRTQQEDSAVYLCASSWGGGGYEQYFGPGTRLTVT.

This clonotype was observed at least ten times. A much larger clone sits a single nucleotide away, making a read error possible. The J gene is TRBJ1-1, the V gene TRBV13, with D perhaps TRBD1 (6 bases). Looked up from germline, CDR1 is PRHDT and CDR2 is FYEKMQ (reference sequence). The CDR3 totals 11 residues. The CDR3 DNA reads as TGTGCCAGCAGCTTCTACAGGGAAGTTTTCTTT. This translates into CASSFYREVFF.

The rearrangement uses TRBV12-3 or TRBV12-4 and TRBJ2-7; weak D call: TRBD1 (5 bases). The CDR3 runs 12 residues. The V and J ends lost 11 bases and 4 bases respectively, with 15 bases between them. CDR3 nucleotide sequence: TGTGCCCACGAGCAGGACAATTACGAGCAGTACTTC. Amino acid sequence: CAHEQDNYEQYF.

This clonotype was seen at least ten times. The chain is built from TRBV20-1 and TRBJ1-1; tentative D call: TRBD1 (6 bases). Deletions cut 1 base from V and 5 bases from J, with 17 bases between. The CDR3 is 15 residues long. Per germline, CDR1 DFQATT and CDR2 SNEGSKA (reference sequence). CDR3 region: CSARVEYRVRTEAFF. The CDR3 nucleotides read TGCAGTGCTAGAGTTGAGTACAGGGTAAGGACTGAAGCTTTCTTT.

This clonotype was detected many times. V usage is TRBV19 and J usage is TRBJ2-6; D perhaps matches TRBD2 (5 bases). This CDR3 comprises 16 residues. The V end was cut by 3 bases, the J end by 0 bases, with 9 bases between. The germline V gene has CDR1 LNHDA and CDR2 SQIVND (reference sequence). CDR3 DNA: TGTGCCAGTAGTATCGGGGAGCACTCTGGGGCCAACGTCCTGACTTTC. Residues: CASSIGEHSGANVLTF.

This chain joins TRBV20-1 and TRBJ1-2, with 9 bases that match TRBD1. This CDR3 has 12 residues. The J segment lost 8 bases and the V segment lost 3 bases, leaving 4 bases of the junction unmatched. Germline values: CDR1 DFQATT, CDR2 SNEGSKA (reference sequence). The CDR3 bases are TGCAGTGCTAGTGGGACAGGGAAGGGCTACACCTTC. Residues: CSASGTGKGYTF.

The rearrangement uses TRBV20-1 and TRBJ1-2; maybe TRBD1 (5 bases). Trimming removed 5 bases at V and 10 bases at J, with 14 bases between. CDR1 is DFQATT and CDR2 is SNEGSKA in the germline V gene (reference sequence). There are 11 residues in the CDR3. The CDR3 is CSAAAETAYTF. DNA for the CDR3: TGCAGTGCTGCTGCCGAGACAGCCTACACCTTC.

As regards this clonotype: At one end the junction does not follow the germline gene, possibly because of a read error. The chain links TRBV20-1 to TRBJ1-2; D is unresolved. The CDR3 is 12 amino acids. Per the germline V gene, CDR1 is DFQATT and CDR2 is SNEGSKA (reference sequence). In DNA form, the CDR3 reads TGCAGTGCTAGTCAACCGGGAGAGGGCTGCACCTTC. It encodes CSASQPGEGCTF.

The chain couples TRBV24-1 to TRBJ2-1, with TRBD2 matching over 10 bases. The V segment lost 6 bases and the J segment 3 bases; nucleotides outside the gene matches: 13. This CDR3 contains 18 residues. Germline V gene sequence: CDR1 KGHDR, CDR2 SFDVKD. CDR3 sequence: CATSTPSGLAPYYNEQFF. The DNA for the CDR3 is TGTGCCACCAGTACGCCGTCGGGACTAGCGCCCTACTACAATGAGCAGTTCTTC.

This clonotype was found many times. The chain joins TRBV4-1 to TRBJ2-5; TRBD2 matches 8 bases. From germline, CDR1 is MGHRA and CDR2 YSYEKL. The CDR3 extends over 17 amino acids. V lost 4 bases, J lost 2 bases, and 12 bases stayed unmatched. CDR3 DNA sequence: TGCGCCAGCAGCCCGCCCCTTCTAGCGGGTATTCAAGAGACCCAGTACTTC. The encoded protein is CASSPPLLAGIQETQYF.

This clonotype was seen many times. The chain links TRBV12-5 to TRBJ2-5; D possibly corresponds to TRBD2 (5 bases). The germline gives CDR1 LGHNT, CDR2 FRNRAP. Trimming left V 0 bases short and J 5 bases short, with 16 bases between. CDR3 length: 16 residues. In nucleotides, the CDR3 is TGTGCTAGTGGTTTGGTACTCCGAGGGTTCGGTGAGACCCAGTACTTC. Translated, it gives CASGLVLRGFGETQYF.

Of note for this clonotype: A much bigger clone sits one base away, suggesting this may be a read error. The chain carries TRBV6-5 and TRBJ2-3; no firm D call. The CDR3 covers 13 residues. Trimming stripped 6 bases from V and 8 bases from J, with 15 bases between. Germline values: CDR1 MNHEY, CDR2 SVGAGI. CDR3 protein: CASSQNGPSTQYF. The CDR3, as DNA: TGTGCCAGCAGCCAGAACGGCCCCAGTACGCAGTATTTT.

Concerning this clonotype: The junction departs from the called germline gene at one end, perhaps through a read error. The gene calls are TRBV7-6 and TRBJ2-7; D not certain. Germline V gene sequence: CDR1 SGHVS, CDR2 FNYEAQ. The CDR3 length is 12 residues. The CDR3 is CASSLVRHEQYF. The CDR3 region has the DNA TGTGCCAGCAGTTTAGTAAGGCACGAGCAGTACTTC.

This clonotype turned up a few times. The chain recombines TRBV20-1 with TRBJ2-7; 8 positions agree with TRBD2. Germline-derived CDR1 and CDR2 are DFQATT and SNEGSKA (reference sequence). The CDR3 loop spans 14 amino acids. For the CDR3, the DNA is TGCAGCCCCTCAGGCGGGAGGTCCTCCTACGAGCAGTACTTC. Its translation is CSPSGGRSSYEQYF.

CDR3 amino acids: CASSLRTQSTDTQYF. The CDR3 bases are TGTGCCAGCAGCTTACGAACGCAAAGCACAGATACGCAGTATTTT. This rearrangement joins TRBV7-8 to TRBJ2-3, with unresolved D. Germline assignment: CDR1 SGHVS and CDR2 FQNEAQ. The CDR3 has 15 amino acids. Between the trimmed V and J ends, which lost 2 bases and 0 bases, there was a span of 9 bases.

The chain links TRBV7-2 to TRBJ2-2; 9 bases are a match to TRBD2. The germline V gene has CDR1 SGHTA and CDR2 FQGNSA. CDR3 length: 16 residues. The ends lost 5 bases at V and 7 bases at J; junction bases unmatched: 11. CDR3 region: CASSQTTAGGDGELFF. Written as DNA, the CDR3 is TGTGCCAGCAGCCAAACAACGGCGGGAGGGGACGGGGAGCTGTTTTTT.

About this clonotype: This sequence may be a read error, since a much larger clone differs from it by one base. The chain recombines TRBV29-1 with TRBJ2-7, with TRBD2 matching 9 bases. The CDR3 has 14 amino acids. CDR1 SQVTM and CDR2 ANQGSEA come from the germline V gene. DNA for the CDR3: TGCGGCGTTGGGGAGCGGGAGGAAAGTTTGTATGGATACTTC. Amino acid sequence: CGVGEREESLYGYF.

This clonotype was found a few times. This chain connects TRBV7-3 to TRBJ2-2; the D gene is possibly TRBD2 (6 bases). V was clipped by 0 bases and J by 6 bases, with 11 bases between them. The CDR3 runs 15 residues. CDR1 and CDR2 (germline): SGHTA, FQGTGA. The CDR3 region has the DNA TGTGCCAGCAGCTTAACCGTACGGGAGTCCGGGGAGCTGTTTTTT. Protein product: CASSLTVRESGELFF.

The chain employs TRBV20-1 and TRBJ1-4; D possibly corresponds to TRBD1 (5 bases). CDR1 is DFQATT, CDR2 SNEGSKA, per germline (reference sequence). Trimming stripped 0 bases from V and 8 bases from J, with 16 bases between. This CDR3 spans 15 amino acids. The CDR3 DNA reads as TGCAGTGCTAGAGAAGCGGGAGGGGTAGGAGAAAAACTGTTTTTT. As protein: CSAREAGGVGEKLFF.

This clonotype was seen at least ten times. CDR3: CATSMRTGVEKLFF. CDR3 DNA: TGTGCCACCAGCATGCGGACAGGGGTGGAAAAACTGTTTTTT. The genes are TRBV15 and TRBJ1-4; 9 bases are a match to TRBD1. CDR1 LNHNV and CDR2 YYDKDF come from the germline V gene (reference sequence). V lost 4 bases to trimming and J lost 8 bases; unmatched junction nucleotides: 5. The CDR3 is 14 residues long.

V and J are TRBV15 and TRBJ1-5, with TRBD1 as a possible D gene (5 bases). The germline CDR1 and CDR2 sequences are LNHNV and YYDKDF (reference sequence). The CDR3 is 13 amino acids. Trimming cost V 4 bases and J 9 bases, with 13 bases left between them. CDR3 protein: CATSTGGSPPQHF. CDR3 DNA: TGTGCCACCAGCACCGGGGGTTCTCCGCCCCAGCATTTT.

The sample holds many counts of this clonotype. The rearrangement joins TRBV6-5 to TRBJ1-1; D is perhaps TRBD1 (5 bases). This CDR3 has 13 residues. V dropped 11 bases and J dropped 0 bases, with 13 bases sitting between them. Germline-derived CDR1 and CDR2 are MNHEY and SVGAGI. CDR3 DNA sequence: TGTGCCTCAAAACCGGGGGTGAACACTGAAGCTTTCTTT. This encodes CASKPGVNTEAFF.

This clonotype was recorded many times. The gene calls are TRBV14 and TRBJ1-4, with D uncertain. The CDR3 contains 15 residues. CDR1 is SGHDN, CDR2 FVKESK, per germline. V was trimmed by 4 bases and J by 5 bases, leaving 14 bases between them. CDR3 loop: CASSPDGIRNEKLFF. CDR3 DNA: TGTGCCAGCAGCCCGGACGGAATCCGAAATGAAAAACTGTTTTTT. Full variable domain (missing parts from reference TRBV14 and TRBJ1-4): EAGVTQFPSHSVIEKGQTVTLRCDPISGHDNLYWYRRVMGKEIKFLLHFVKESKQDESGMPNNRFLAERTGGTYSTLKVQPAELEDSGVYFCASSPDGIRNEKLFFGSGTQLSVL.

This clonotype was recorded many times. The chain is built from TRBV10-3 and TRBJ2-2; D is uncertain. V was shortened by 6 bases and J by 2 bases, with 10 bases between the two germline ends. The CDR3 runs 14 residues. CDR1 and CDR2 from the germline V gene are ENHRY and SYGVKD. The CDR3 is CAISITVNTGELFF. CDR3 bases: TGTGCCATCAGCATAACAGTAAACACCGGGGAGCTGTTTTTT.

The genes are TRBV2 and TRBJ1-4; D is uncertain. CDR3 length equals 15 residues. Deletions cut 4 bases from V and 2 bases from J, with 11 bases between. Germline CDR1 SNHLY, CDR2 FYNNEI. The chain's CDR3 is CASSGEWTTNEKLFF. The CDR3 DNA reads as TGTGCCAGCAGTGGGGAATGGACGACTAATGAAAAACTGTTTTTT.

CDR3: CASSLRGSYNEQYF. CDR3 DNA sequence: TGTGCCAGCAGTCTCAGGGGATCCTACAATGAGCAGTACTTC. The J gene is TRBJ2-7, the V gene TRBV2; the D gene is possibly TRBD1 (6 bases). From germline, CDR1 is SNHLY and CDR2 FYNNEI. The CDR3 extends over 14 amino acids. Trimming took off 5 bases at V and 7 bases at J, with 18 bases between the two ends.

This clonotype was seen only once. The chain is built from TRBV29-1 and TRBJ2-5, with D unresolved. The V end lost 4 bases, the J end lost 5 bases, and 11 bases lay between the germline ends. This CDR3 is 12 amino acids long. Germline CDR1 reads SQVTM; CDR2 reads ANQGSEA. The CDR3 protein is CSVVPLGETQYF. The CDR3 DNA reads TGCAGCGTTGTGCCCCTTGGGGAGACCCAGTACTTC. Full variable domain (rest looked up from reference TRBV29-1 and TRBJ2-5): SAVISQKPSRDICQRGTSLTIQCQVDSQVTMMFWYRQQPGQSLTLIATANQGSEATYESGFVIDKFPISRPNLTFSTLTVSNMSPEDSSIYLCSVVPLGETQYFGPGTRLLVL.

The rearrangement uses TRBV6-5 and TRBJ2-7, with D possibly being TRBD2 (6 bases). Germline CDR1 is MNHEY and CDR2 is SVGAGI. V shed 6 bases and J shed 2 bases, with 11 bases lying between them. This CDR3 has 13 amino acids. CDR3 in amino acids: CASRPAGTYEQYF. Written as DNA, the CDR3 is TGTGCCAGCAGGCCCGCGGGGACCTACGAGCAGTACTTC.

The chain recombines TRBV20-1 with TRBJ2-5; 12 nucleotides match TRBD2. This CDR3 is built from 14 residues. V was clipped by 4 bases and J by 4 bases; unmatched bases: 4. The germline CDR1 and CDR2 sequences are DFQATT and SNEGSKA (reference sequence). This CDR3 reads CSATGLAGLETQYF. The CDR3, as DNA: TGCAGTGCTACGGGACTAGCGGGTTTAGAGACCCAGTACTTC.

This clonotype was picked up one time. Without the conserved terminal phenylalanine or tryptophan, this CDR3 likely stems from a read error. The limits of the CDR3 on the DNA are not certain, so only TCRdb's listed CDR3 is given. V is TRBV7-2 and J is TRBJ2-5; TRBD1 reflects the table's D call only, with no check against the DNA. CDR1 and CDR2 (germline): SGHTA, FQGNSA. A total of 14 residues make up the CDR3, ends included. The CDR3 sequence is CASSFALGQGAENT.